Listed below are T cell receptor beta chains from one sample, sequenced in a study of a mutant IDH1 vaccine in newly diagnosed glioma. TCRdb keeps only in-frame clones here, not all; method: immunoSEQ multiplex PCR. Among approximately 92,000 clones listed, 80% were seen once. The material was PBMCs, obtained from a glioma patient treated with radiotherapy, temozolomide or both. These receptors all stem from a man aged 40-49 years with glioma. Each CDR3 is given with its conserved first and last residue. D genes are given only for firm matches.

D gene | J gene | V gene | CDR3 DNA | CDR3 protein
- | TRBJ2-3 | TRBV10-3 | TGTGCCATCGGGTCAGATACGCAGTATTTT | CAIGSDTQYF
TRBD2 | TRBJ2-1 | TRBV4-2 | TGTGCCAGCAGTCGACTAAACGCCGGTCTAGCGGGAGTTGAGCAGTTCTTC | CASSRLNAGLAGVEQFF
TRBD2 | TRBJ2-7 | TRBV10-2 | TGCGCCAGCAGTGAGTCGGGGGGACTACCCTACGAGCAGTACTTC | CASSESGGLPYEQYF
TRBD1 | TRBJ2-7 | TRBV5-3 | TGTGCCAGAAGCCCCCTCCGGACAGGGGTCCACGAGCAGTACTTC | CARSPLRTGVHEQYF
- | TRBJ2-7 | TRBV19 | TGTGCCAGTAGCCCCGGGGGCATCTACGAGCAGTACTTC | CASSPGGIYEQYF
- | TRBJ2-3 | TRBV5-5 | TGTGCCAGCAGCTTGGGATCTAGTACGGGCACAGATACGCAGTATTTT | CASSLGSSTGTDTQYF
TRBD1 | TRBJ1-1 | TRBV27 | TGTGCCAGCAGTCCCCCGCCCACAGGGGGAACTGAAGCTTTCTTT | CASSPPPTGGTEAFF
- | TRBJ2-1 | TRBV7-2 | TGTGCCAGCAGCTTAGGTGCCTCCAGCTCCTACAATGAGCAGTTCTTC | CASSLGASSSYNEQFF
- | TRBJ1-5 | TRBV7-2 | TGTGCCAGCAGTCAGATTCAGGGATTTAATCAGCCCCAGCATTTT | CASSQIQGFNQPQHF
TRBD1 | TRBJ2-5 | TRBV7-2 | TGTGCCAGCAGCCAAAGACAGGGGCGGGGAGAGACCCAGTACTTC | CASSQRQGRGETQYF